The T cell receptor (beta chain) under discussion was sequenced for a study of cytomegalovirus exposure and HLA in healthy donors. Trimming shortened V by 4 bases and J by 0 bases, and 12 bases separated the two germline ends. The CDR3 length is 15 residues. The germline V gene encodes CDR1 SGHRS and CDR2 YFSETQ. The data were produced by immunoSEQ multiplex PCR, yet TCRdb's version contains in-frame clones alone and is incomplete. The sample consists of roughly 250,000 clones, 90% of them appearing once. General study results and limits: Cytomegalovirus-associated status was assigned to roughly 160 TCR beta chains.

As regards this clone: The antigen remains unidentified.

The sample comprised PBMCs. This TCR derives from a woman under 30 in good health and CMV-seronegative. V usage is TRBV5-1 and J usage is TRBJ2-3; D is perhaps TRBD1 (6 bases). CDR3 in amino acids: CASSPGTPSTDTQYF. In DNA form, the CDR3 reads TGCGCCAGCAGCCCCGGGACACCCAGCACAGATACGCAGTATTTT.